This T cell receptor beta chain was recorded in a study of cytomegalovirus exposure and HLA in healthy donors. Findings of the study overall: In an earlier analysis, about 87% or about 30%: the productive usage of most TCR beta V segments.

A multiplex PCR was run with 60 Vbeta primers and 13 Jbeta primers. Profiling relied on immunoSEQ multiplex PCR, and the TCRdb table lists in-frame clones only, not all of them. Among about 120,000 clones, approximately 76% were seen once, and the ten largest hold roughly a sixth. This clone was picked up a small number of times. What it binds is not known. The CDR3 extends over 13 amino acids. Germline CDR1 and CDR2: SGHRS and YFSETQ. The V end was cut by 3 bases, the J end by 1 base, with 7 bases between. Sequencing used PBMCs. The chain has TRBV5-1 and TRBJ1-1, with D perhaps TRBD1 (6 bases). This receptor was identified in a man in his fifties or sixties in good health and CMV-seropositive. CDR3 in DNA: TGCGCCAGCAGCTCACAGGGGAACACTGAAGCTTTCTTT. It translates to CASSSQGNTEAFF.